A single sample is the source of the 3 T cell receptor beta chains below, sequenced in a study of Tregs in tolerant kidney transplant recipients. Assay: immunoSEQ multiplex PCR; the TCRdb copy retains only in-frame clones and omits some. The sample's table shows some 31,000 clones. The sequencing used CD8+ T cells from blood, collected before the transplant. The receptors stem from a human donor who received a combined kidney and bone marrow transplant.

With regard to this clone: The read terminates 3 residues ahead of where the CDR3 ends, so the germline J gene completes it. The genes are TRBV6-1 and TRBJ1-2, with 8 bases lining up with TRBD1. CDR1 MNHNS and CDR2 SASEGT come from the germline V gene. The CDR3 covers 14 residues. Trimming cost V 4 bases and J 6 bases; bases outside gene matches: 7. The CDR3 DNA, read in part, is TGTGCCAGCAGTGCCTATGCGACAGGGGATGGC. It encodes CASSAYATGDG. The CDR3 in full is CASSAYATGDGYTF.

Concerning this clone itself: From the germline J gene comes the end of the CDR3, since the read stops 3 residues before it. The chain has TRBV7-6 and TRBJ2-1; TRBD1 matches at 7 bases. J gave up 5 bases and V 3 bases, and 1 base lay outside the gene matches. The CDR3 sequence is 13 residues long. CDR1 and CDR2 (germline): SGHVS, FNYEAQ. CDR3 bases read: TGTGCCAGCAGCTTTGACAGGGACAATGAG. This encodes CASSFDRDNE. The CDR3 in full is CASSFDRDNEQFF.

A word on this clone: Coverage ceases 3 residues before the CDR3 finishes, and the germline J gene fills in the end. The chain recombines TRBV11-2 with TRBJ2-1; TRBD1 aligns across 10 bases. V shed 1 base, J shed 8 bases, and the junction held 2 bases outside the gene matches. CDR1 SGHAT and CDR2 FQNNGV come from the germline V gene. This CDR3 has 14 amino acids. The chain's CDR3 is CASSLGQGAYEQFF. The sequenced part of the CDR3 DNA is TGTGCCAGCAGCTTAGGACAGGGGGCGTATGAG.